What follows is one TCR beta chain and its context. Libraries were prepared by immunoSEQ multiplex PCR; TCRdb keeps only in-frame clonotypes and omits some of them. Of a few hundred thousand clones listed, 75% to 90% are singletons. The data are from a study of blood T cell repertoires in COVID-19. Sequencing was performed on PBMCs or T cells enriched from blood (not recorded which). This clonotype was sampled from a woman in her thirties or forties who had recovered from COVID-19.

For the CDR3, the DNA is TGTGCCAGCAGTGAAAGGAGGGACAGGGGAAATCAGCCCCAGCATTTT. It specifies CASSERRDRGNQPQHF. The rearrangement joins TRBV2 to TRBJ1-5; 10 bases are shared with TRBD1. This CDR3 is built from 16 residues. Looked up from germline, CDR1 is SNHLY and CDR2 is FYNNEI. V trimming: 2 bases; J trimming: 4 bases; junction bases outside the gene matches: 5.